Presented here are 32 T cell receptor beta chains from one specimen sequenced in a study of PD-1 blockade in classical Hodgkin lymphoma. Each patient experienced a relapse that followed autologous stem cell transplantation, and brentuximab vedotin exposure varied. Repertoires were generated with immunoSEQ multiplex PCR, while TCRdb's copy carries only in-frame clones and drops some. The sample yields tens of thousands of clones, 88% seen once. The sequencing used peripheral blood mononuclear cells (PBMCs), collected at baseline. These receptors were collected from a human donor with classical Hodgkin lymphoma.

V gene TRBV19 combines with J gene TRBJ2-6; the match to TRBD1 covers 10 bases. Trimming removed 4 bases from V and 0 bases from J; junction bases left unmatched: 6. CDR1 LNHDA and CDR2 SQIVND come from the germline V gene (reference sequence). The CDR3 runs 18 residues. This CDR3 is CASSRTGGSYSGANVLTF. The CDR3 coding sequence is TGTGCCAGTAGTAGGACAGGGGGATCCTACTCTGGGGCCAACGTCCTGACTTTC.

The CDR3 reads CASSQTASYEQYF. For the CDR3, the DNA is TGTGCCAGCAGTCAGACCGCTTCCTACGAGCAGTACTTC. The chain recombines TRBV6-1 with TRBJ2-7; no firm D call. From germline, CDR1 is MNHNS and CDR2 SASEGT. V was clipped by 5 bases and J by 1 base, with 9 bases between them. The CDR3 has 13 amino acids.

V and J are TRBV5-4 and TRBJ2-3, with D hard to call. This CDR3 has 13 residues. V was shortened by 0 bases and J by 6 bases, with 8 bases between the two germline ends. The germline gives CDR1 SGHNT, CDR2 YYREEE (reference sequence). The DNA for the CDR3 is TGTGCCAGCAGCTTGGACACCGGGGATACGCAGTATTTT. Translating it yields CASSLDTGDTQYF.

The count of this clone is one. The chain carries TRBV7-3 and TRBJ1-2, with D unresolved. This CDR3 contains 13 residues. The V end lost 5 bases, the J end lost 5 bases, and 12 bases lay between the germline ends. CDR1 and CDR2 from the germline V gene are SGHTA and FQGTGA. CDR3 sequence: CASSQGVGYGYTF. The DNA of the CDR3 is TGTGCCAGCAGCCAAGGAGTGGGGTATGGCTACACCTTC.

The rearrangement uses TRBV7-6 and TRBJ2-1, with 7 bases lining up with TRBD2. The CDR3 is made up of 15 amino acids. Germline CDR1 reads SGHVS; CDR2 reads FNYEAQ. Trimming removed 1 base from V and 4 bases from J; junction bases left unmatched: 4. CDR3: CASSLVSGGYNEQFF. CDR3 nucleotides: TGTGCCAGCAGCTTAGTGTCGGGGGGTTACAATGAGCAGTTCTTC.

The chain carries TRBV18 and TRBJ1-1; D gene unclear. The germline gives CDR1 KGHSH, CDR2 LQKENI. The V end lost 3 bases, the J end lost 1 base, and 6 bases lay between the germline ends. This CDR3 comprises 13 residues. The CDR3 region has the DNA TGTGCCAGCTCACCTGGGAGGAACACTGAAGCTTTCTTT. Amino acids: CASSPGRNTEAFF.

In this sample, this clone turned up once. V and J are TRBV6-1 and TRBJ1-5, with D possibly TRBD1 on 5 matching bases. The V gene lost 6 bases and the J gene lost 7 bases, with 13 bases spanning the gap. Looked up from germline, CDR1 is MNHNS and CDR2 is SASEGT. The CDR3 loop spans 13 amino acids. The CDR3 nucleotides read TGTGCCAGCAGCCGGGACCCAGAGCAGCCCCAGCATTTT. Protein product: CASSRDPEQPQHF.

The chain couples TRBV7-6 to TRBJ2-3; TRBD1 matches at 8 bases. CDR1 and CDR2 from the germline V gene are SGHVS and FNYEAQ. Germline trimming cut 1 base from V and 6 bases from J; bases unmatched to any gene: 12. CDR3 length: 17 residues. Here the CDR3 DNA reads TGTGCCAGCAGCTTAGTGGGTGGACAGGGTCTTGTCGATACGCAGTATTTT. Amino acids: CASSLVGGQGLVDTQYF.

By share, this clone ranks as medium-sized. The chain joins TRBV6-5 to TRBJ1-1; TRBD1 aligns across 10 bases. Germline CDR1 reads MNHEY; CDR2 reads SVGAGI. There are 14 residues in the CDR3. Unmatched junction bases numbered 0, after V lost 4 bases and J lost 1 base. The CDR3 region has the DNA TGTGCCAGCAGTTGGACAGGGGGGAACACTGAAGCTTTCTTT. Protein sequence: CASSWTGGNTEAFF.

This clone was observed a few times. The V and J genes are TRBV19 and TRBJ1-2, with D hard to call. From germline, CDR1 is LNHDA and CDR2 SQIVND (reference sequence). V was shortened by 1 base and J by 5 bases, with 2 bases between the two germline ends. CDR3 length: 11 residues. The CDR3 nucleotides are TGTGCCAGTAGTATAGGGTATGGCTACACCTTC. Its protein is CASSIGYGYTF.

The CDR3, as DNA: TGTGCCAGCAGCTTAGTTACTACAACCTCGAACACTGAAGCTTTCTTT. Its protein is CASSLVTTTSNTEAFF. The chain links TRBV7-9 to TRBJ1-1; D gene ambiguous. CDR3 length equals 16 residues. Germline CDR1 SEHNR, CDR2 FQNEAQ (reference sequence). Trimming removed 1 base from V and 1 base from J, with 13 bases in between.

A single count supports this clone. The rearrangement links TRBV5-1 to TRBJ2-5; D is possibly TRBD1 (6 bases). CDR3 length: 18 amino acids. The V and J ends lost 3 bases and 1 base respectively, with 22 bases between them. Germline V gene lookup returns CDR1 SGHRS and CDR2 YFSETQ. CDR3: CASSSHSSSVGAQETQYF. CDR3 DNA: TGCGCCAGCAGCTCGCACTCTTCTAGTGTGGGGGCCCAAGAGACCCAGTACTTC.

The chain combines TRBV7-2 with TRBJ2-1; D remains unclear. CDR3 length equals 16 residues. The V gene's germline CDR1 is SGHTA and CDR2 FQGNSA. Trimming pared 4 bases from V and 0 bases from J, leaving 13 bases between. The CDR3 DNA follows: TGTGCCAGCAGCTCCGTGGTGGGAAGCTCCTACAATGAGCAGTTCTTC. Translating gives CASSSVVGSSYNEQFF.

The chain couples TRBV30 to TRBJ2-1; 11 bases agree with TRBD1. Looked up from germline, CDR1 is GTSNPN and CDR2 is SVGIG (reference sequence). The trim removed 8 bases at V and 1 base at J, leaving 13 bases unmatched. The CDR3 is 17 residues long. The CDR3, as DNA: TGTGCCGGATGGGGACAGGGGGTGGATGGGTCCTACAATGAGCAGTTCTTC. This codes for CAGWGQGVDGSYNEQFF.

V gene TRBV30 combines with J gene TRBJ1-6, with a tentative D call TRBD1 (5 bases). Germline assignment: CDR1 GTSNPN and CDR2 SVGIG (reference sequence). Trimming removed 4 bases from V and 9 bases from J, with 16 bases in between. This CDR3 comprises 14 residues. CDR3 DNA sequence: TGTGCCTGGACCAGAGGGGAAAATAGTTCACCCCTCCACTTT. Amino acids: CAWTRGENSSPLHF.

The chain uses TRBV9 and TRBJ1-3; no firm D call. The ends were cut back, 0 bases at V and 0 bases at J, with 10 bases in the middle. CDR1 and CDR2 (germline): SGDLS, YYNGEE. There are 16 residues in the CDR3. CDR3 in amino acids: CASSVGSTVSGNTIYF. CDR3 bases: TGTGCCAGCAGCGTAGGGTCGACGGTCTCTGGAAACACCATATATTTT. The full variable domain, in which reference TRBV9 and TRBJ1-3 provide the parts outside the CDR3, is DSGVTQTPKHLITATGQRVTLRCSPRSGDLSVYWYQQSLDQGLQFLIQYYNGEERAKGNILERFSAQQFPDLHSELNLSSLELGDSALYFCASSVGSTVSGNTIYFGEGSWLTVV.

The V gene is TRBV7-6, the J gene TRBJ2-7; D is perhaps TRBD2 (6 bases). Trimming took off 5 bases at V and 5 bases at J, with 16 bases between the two ends. CDR1 and CDR2 (germline): SGHVS, FNYEAQ. The CDR3 runs to 14 residues. In DNA, the CDR3 is TGTGCCAGCAGCCCCCTGGGGGAGGAGAACGAGCAGTACTTC. Translating gives CASSPLGEENEQYF.

This chain connects TRBV6-5 to TRBJ2-3, with 8 bases aligning to TRBD2. Germline V gene data show CDR1 as MNHEY and CDR2 as SVGAGI. CDR3 size: 15 residues. V trimming: 6 bases; J trimming: 1 base; junction bases outside the gene matches: 6. CDR3 protein: CASSRGGRGTDTQYF. CDR3 DNA: TGTGCCAGCAGCCGGGGGGGCCGGGGCACAGATACGCAGTATTTT.

The V gene is TRBV27, the J gene TRBJ1-6; D not certain. V was shortened by 5 bases and J by 8 bases, with 10 bases between the two germline ends. This CDR3 is 13 amino acids long. The V gene's germline CDR1 is MNHEY and CDR2 SMNVEV (reference sequence). This CDR3 is CASSPLSDSPLHF. The CDR3 DNA follows: TGTGCCAGCAGTCCATTATCGGATTCACCCCTCCACTTT.

This sequence joins TRBV4-3 and TRBJ2-1; TRBD2 agrees at 13 bases. V trimming: 2 bases; J trimming: 0 bases; junction bases outside the gene matches: 10. The CDR3 spans 20 residues. Germline CDR1 LGHNA, CDR2 YSLEER. The CDR3 reads CASSQKWTSGGPSSYNEQFF. In DNA, the CDR3 is TGCGCCAGCAGCCAAAAGTGGACTAGCGGGGGCCCGAGCTCCTACAATGAGCAGTTCTTC.

The chain couples TRBV10-3 to TRBJ1-2, with TRBD1 as a possible D gene (5 bases). Germline assignment: CDR1 ENHRY and CDR2 SYGVKD. This CDR3 has 14 amino acids. Trimming shortened V by 6 bases and J by 3 bases, and 14 bases separated the two germline ends. CDR3 coding DNA: TGTGCCATCAGGAGACAAGGGGTAGACTATGGCTACACCTTC. Translating gives CAIRRQGVDYGYTF.

This chain links TRBV30 with TRBJ1-6; TRBD1 might be the D (6 bases). The CDR3 loop spans 15 amino acids. V was shortened by 2 bases and J by 2 bases, with 10 bases between the two germline ends. The germline gives CDR1 GTSNPN, CDR2 SVGIG (reference sequence). CDR3 in amino acids: CAWSSDSPYNSPLHF. The CDR3 DNA reads TGTGCCTGGAGTTCGGACAGCCCCTATAATTCACCCCTCCACTTT.

The V gene is TRBV18, the J gene TRBJ1-4; D is unresolved. V gave up 3 bases and J gave up 5 bases, with 10 bases separating them. CDR3 length: 14 amino acids. Per the germline V gene, CDR1 is KGHSH and CDR2 is LQKENI. DNA of the CDR3: TGTGCCAGCTCACCGATTGGACTAAATGAAAAACTGTTTTTT. This codes for CASSPIGLNEKLFF. Looking up the rest from reference TRBV18 and TRBJ1-4 gives the full variable domain: NAGVMQNPRHLVRRRGQEARLRCSPMKGHSHVYWYRQLPEEGLKFMVYLQKENIIDESGMPKERFSAEFPKEGPSILRIQQVVRGDSAAYFCASSPIGLNEKLFFGSGTQLSVL.

V is TRBV19 and J is TRBJ1-2; D gene uncertain. The CDR3 loop spans 13 amino acids. The V and J ends lost 5 bases and 6 bases respectively, with 13 bases between them. Germline CDR1 is LNHDA and CDR2 is SQIVND (reference sequence). The CDR3 sequence is CASSPSYRNGYTF. The CDR3 region has the DNA TGTGCCAGTAGTCCCAGTTATAGGAATGGCTACACCTTC.

The genes are TRBV30 and TRBJ2-2; D remains ambiguous. Germline V gene data show CDR1 as GTSNPN and CDR2 as SVGIG (reference sequence). CDR3 length equals 14 residues. With 4 bases removed from V and 3 bases from J, the gap between germline ends came to 12 bases. The CDR3 sequence: CAWKWAEDTGELFF. The CDR3 bases are TGTGCCTGGAAGTGGGCCGAAGACACCGGGGAGCTGTTTTTT.

The chain has TRBV7-9 and TRBJ1-1, with a possible D match to TRBD1 (5 bases). The V gene's germline CDR1 is SEHNR and CDR2 FQNEAQ (reference sequence). Deletions cut 3 bases from V and 5 bases from J, with 13 bases between. This CDR3 has 14 amino acids. The CDR3 sequence is CASSFPRVGTEAFF. The CDR3 DNA is TGTGCCAGCAGCTTTCCCAGGGTAGGAACTGAAGCTTTCTTT.

The V gene is TRBV2, the J gene TRBJ1-2, with 7 bases lining up with TRBD1. V lost 2 bases to trimming and J lost 4 bases; unmatched junction nucleotides: 4. The length of the CDR3 is 14 residues. Germline loops: CDR1 SNHLY, CDR2 FYNNEI. The CDR3 DNA reads TGTGCCAGCAGTGAAATCGGACAGGCCTATGGCTACACCTTC. Its protein is CASSEIGQAYGYTF. The variable domain in full, with the rest retrieved from reference TRBV2 and TRBJ1-2, is EPEVTQTPSHQVTQMGQEVILRCVPISNHLYFYWYRQILGQKVEFLVSFYNNEISEKSEIFDDQFSVERPDGSNFTLKIRSTKLEDSAMYFCASSEIGQAYGYTFGSGTRLTVV.

V and J are TRBV5-1 and TRBJ2-3; the match to TRBD1 covers 10 bases. CDR1 is SGHRS, CDR2 YFSETQ, per germline. CDR3 length equals 16 residues. V lost 5 bases to trimming and J lost 1 base; unmatched junction nucleotides: 7. The CDR3 loop is CASRTSGTGGTDTQYF. CDR3 coding DNA: TGCGCCAGCAGAACATCCGGGACAGGGGGCACAGATACGCAGTATTTT.

The chain combines TRBV30 with TRBJ1-2; D is possibly TRBD1 (6 bases). Trimming removed 3 bases from V and 6 bases from J, with 11 bases in between. CDR1 is GTSNPN and CDR2 is SVGIG in the germline V gene (reference sequence). This CDR3 spans 12 amino acids. The CDR3 coding sequence is TGTGCCTGGAGGATCTGGACAGATGGCTACACCTTC. This sequence encodes CAWRIWTDGYTF.

The chain combines TRBV5-4 with TRBJ2-3, with 7 bases lining up with TRBD1. The V segment lost 4 bases and the J segment 5 bases; nucleotides outside the gene matches: 19. The CDR3 consists of 18 residues. The V gene's germline CDR1 is SGHNT and CDR2 YYREEE (reference sequence). CDR3 protein: CASSTMDRWTPSGDTQYF. As DNA, the CDR3 is TGTGCCAGCAGCACGATGGACAGGTGGACCCCATCGGGAGATACGCAGTATTTT.

The V gene is TRBV25-1, the J gene TRBJ1-4; 7 bases align to TRBD1. Trimming cost V 3 bases and J 6 bases; bases outside gene matches: 4. The CDR3 spans 14 residues. CDR1 is MGHDK, CDR2 SYGVNS, per germline. The CDR3 here is CASSEWDSDEKLFF. The CDR3 nucleotides are TGTGCCAGCAGTGAGTGGGACAGCGATGAAAAACTGTTTTTT.

The chain recombines TRBV30 with TRBJ2-1; TRBD2 matches at 13 bases. CDR3 length equals 17 residues. Looked up from germline, CDR1 is GTSNPN and CDR2 is SVGIG (reference sequence). V lost 1 base and J lost 5; bases outside the gene matches: 8. CDR3 DNA: TGTGCCTGGAGTGGAGAACGGACTAGCGGGGGCCACAATGAGCAGTTCTTC. Residues: CAWSGERTSGGHNEQFF.